This T cell receptor beta chain was sequenced for a study of response to subunit inactivated influenza vaccine. Trimming stripped 2 bases from V and 2 bases from J, with 15 bases between. CDR1 is MNHEY and CDR2 is SVGEGT in the germline V gene. The CDR3 contains 16 residues. Study outcomes and limitations: Authors suggested seasonal influenza vaccinations each recruit few new T cells.

TCRdb re-called the RT-PCR reads with MiXCR, one entry per CDR3 protein. The sample has just over 300,000 distinct CDR3 sequences; about 20% are singletons. This clonotype came up a few times. The antigen is not known. The V gene is TRBV6-2 or TRBV6-3, the J gene TRBJ2-5; D tentatively fits TRBD1 or TRBD2 (5 bases each). The sequence came from a man aged 50 to 69 who received an inactivated influenza vaccine. The sample consisted of PBMCs from blood, taken about 19 months after vaccination. The CDR3, as DNA: TGTGCCAGCAGTTACGAACCGGGACGGATACAAGAGACCCAGTACTTC. It specifies CASSYEPGRIQETQYF.